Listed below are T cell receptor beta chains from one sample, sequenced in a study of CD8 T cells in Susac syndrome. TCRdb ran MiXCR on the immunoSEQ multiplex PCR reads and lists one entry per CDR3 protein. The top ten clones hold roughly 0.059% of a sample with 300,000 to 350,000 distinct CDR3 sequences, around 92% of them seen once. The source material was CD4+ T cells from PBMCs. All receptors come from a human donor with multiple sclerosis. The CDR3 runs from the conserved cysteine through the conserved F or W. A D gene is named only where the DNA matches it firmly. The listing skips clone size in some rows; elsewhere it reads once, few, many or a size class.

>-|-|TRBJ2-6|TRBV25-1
CASSEPRGPFSGANVLTF
TGTGCCAGCAGTGAACCTCGGGGCCCTTTCTCTGGGGCCAACGTCCTGACTTTC
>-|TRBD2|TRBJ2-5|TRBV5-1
CASSFLAGGRIKTQYF
TGCGCCAGCAGCTTCCTAGCGGGGGGGCGGATAAAGACCCAGTACTTC
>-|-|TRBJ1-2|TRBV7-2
CASKPFSDYGYTF
TGTGCCAGCAAGCCCTTTTCGGACTATGGCTACACCTTC
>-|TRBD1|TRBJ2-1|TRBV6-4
CASSDSTGQAAPEYEQFF
TGTGCCAGCAGTGACTCGACAGGACAGGCGGCCCCCGAATACGAGCAGTTCTTC
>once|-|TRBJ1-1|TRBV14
CASSQDDRRNTEAFF
TGTGCCAGCAGCCAAGATGACAGGAGGAACACTGAAGCTTTCTTT
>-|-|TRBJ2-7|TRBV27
CASSPRRDTPYEQYF
TGTGCCAGCAGTCCCCGCCGGGACACTCCCTACGAGCAGTACTTC
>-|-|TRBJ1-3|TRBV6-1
CASSRTEGNTIYF
TGTGCCAGCAGCAGGACAGAAGGAAACACCATATATTTT
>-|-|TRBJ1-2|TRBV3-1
CASSQGWGSGYTF
TGTGCCAGCAGCCAGGGTTGGGGCTCCGGCTACACCTTC
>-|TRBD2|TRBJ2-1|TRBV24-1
CAVSGTRDLNEQFF
TGTGCCGTATCCGGGACTAGGGACCTCAATGAGCAGTTCTTC
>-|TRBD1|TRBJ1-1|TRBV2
CASSPLRGGKGTEAFF
TGTGCCAGCAGTCCGTTGAGAGGGGGCAAGGGCACTGAAGCTTTCTTT
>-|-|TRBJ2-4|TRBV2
CASSEQTTKNIQYF
TGTGCCAGCAGTGAACAGACTACCAAAAACATTCAGTACTTC
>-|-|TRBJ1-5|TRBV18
CASSPRASNQPQHF
TGTGCCAGCTCACCCAGGGCGAGCAATCAGCCCCAGCATTTT
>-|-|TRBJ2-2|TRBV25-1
CASTFGANTGELFF
TGTGCCAGCACCTTCGGAGCGAACACCGGGGAGCTGTTTTTT
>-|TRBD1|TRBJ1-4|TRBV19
CASSQDRDEKLFF
TGTGCCAGTAGCCAAGACAGGGACGAAAAACTGTTTTTT
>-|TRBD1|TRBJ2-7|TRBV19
CASSTSGTGLYEQYF
TGTGCCAGTAGTACATCCGGGACAGGGTTATACGAGCAGTACTTC
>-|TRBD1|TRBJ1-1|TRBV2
CASREDLTRGDPIFEAFF
TGTGCCAGCAGAGAAGACCTAACCAGGGGGGATCCTATTTTTGAAGCTTTCTTT
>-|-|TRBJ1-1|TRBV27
CASSLPRGRTEAFF
TGTGCCAGCAGTTTACCTAGGGGTCGGACTGAAGCTTTCTTT
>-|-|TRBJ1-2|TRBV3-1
CASSPDTGLAYGYTF
TGTGCCAGCAGCCCGGACACTGGCCTCGCGTATGGCTACACCTTC
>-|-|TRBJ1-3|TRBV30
CAWSPSGNTIYF
TGTGCCTGGAGTCCTTCTGGAAACACCATATATTTT
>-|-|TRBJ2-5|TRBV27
CASSPLMSPETQYF
TGTGCCAGCAGTCCACTCATGAGTCCAGAGACCCAGTACTTC
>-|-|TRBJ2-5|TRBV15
CATGRGTLKETQYF
TGTGCCACCGGTCGCGGGACCTTAAAAGAGACCCAGTACTTC